This entry lists 13 T cell receptor beta chains sequenced from one sample in a study of cytomegalovirus exposure and HLA in healthy donors. The PCR made use of 60 Vbeta and 13 Jbeta primers. The assay was immunoSEQ multiplex PCR, and TCRdb's table has in-frame clones only and misses some. The table records about 88,000 clones, over 55% of them present only once. Sequenced: PBMCs. The receptor source for this set is a woman aged 18-35 years in good health and CMV-seropositive.

The CDR3 DNA is TGTGCCAGCAGCCCGTACCCGGACAGAAATCAGCCCCAGCATTTT. Residues: CASSPYPDRNQPQHF. The chain has TRBV7-9 and TRBJ1-5, with D tentatively TRBD1 (6 bases). V lost 5 bases and J lost 4, with 15 bases in between. This CDR3 is built from 15 residues. CDR1 and CDR2 from the germline V gene are SEHNR and FQNEAQ (reference sequence).

This chain joins TRBV4-2 and TRBJ2-5; 9 bases map to TRBD2. Looked up from germline, CDR1 is LGHNA and CDR2 is YNFKEQ. This CDR3 has 15 residues. J was trimmed by 4 bases and V by 4 bases; bases with no gene match: 7. CDR3 nucleotides: TGTGCCAGCAGCCCATTAGCGGGAGTTGGAGAGACCCAGTACTTC. Its protein is CASSPLAGVGETQYF.

The sample holds a few counts of this clone. The genes are TRBV6-6 and TRBJ1-4, with 7 bases aligning to TRBD1. Germline values: CDR1 MNHNY, CDR2 SVGAGI (reference sequence). The V gene end was trimmed by 4 bases and the J gene end by 3 bases; junction bases not matched to a gene: 5. The CDR3 runs 15 residues. This chain's CDR3 is CASSSGGLANEKLFF. Here the CDR3 DNA reads TGTGCCAGCAGTTCAGGGGGGCTGGCTAATGAAAAACTGTTTTTT.

In its sample, this clone was seen once. This chain connects TRBV19 to TRBJ2-2; 11 bases align to TRBD2. CDR1 and CDR2 (germline): LNHDA, SQIVND (reference sequence). Trimming at V came to 7 bases and at J to 4 bases, leaving 5 bases not matched to a gene. The CDR3 loop spans 15 amino acids. The CDR3 reads CASTPSGGTTGELFF. DNA of the CDR3: TGTGCCAGTACCCCTAGCGGGGGGACCACCGGGGAGCTGTTTTTT.

The CDR3 loop reads CATTTGTPNTEAFF. CDR3 sequence (DNA): TGCGCCACCACGACAGGAACGCCGAACACTGAAGCTTTCTTT. The chain has TRBV5-1 and TRBJ1-1; possibly TRBD1 for D (6 bases). The CDR3 loop spans 14 amino acids. V dropped 9 bases and J dropped 1 base, with 16 bases sitting between them. The germline V gene has CDR1 SGHRS and CDR2 YFSETQ.

This clone was detected once. The genes are TRBV5-4 and TRBJ2-7, with a tentative D call TRBD2 (6 bases). Germline V gene data show CDR1 as SGHNT and CDR2 as YYREEE (reference sequence). V lost 2 bases to trimming and J lost 7 bases, with 13 bases between them. The CDR3 is 13 amino acids. The DNA of the CDR3 is TGTGCCAGCAGCTTAATTGGGGCGGGGGAGCAGTACTTC. This codes for CASSLIGAGEQYF.

The gene calls are TRBV28 and TRBJ1-4; 8 bases are shared with TRBD1. This CDR3 contains 15 residues. CDR1 is MDHEN, CDR2 SYDVKM, per germline. V lost 6 bases, J lost 4 bases, and 7 bases stayed unmatched. In DNA form, the CDR3 reads TGTGCCAGCAGCCCTACAGGGGGATATAATGAAAAACTGTTTTTT. Translated: CASSPTGGYNEKLFF.

This chain joins TRBV28 and TRBJ1-1; D is unclear. Looked up from germline, CDR1 is MDHEN and CDR2 is SYDVKM. Trimming removed 5 bases at V and 0 bases at J, with 7 bases between. The CDR3 runs 13 residues. In nucleotides, the CDR3 is TGTGCCAGCAGTCCGACAATGAACACTGAAGCTTTCTTT. Translating gives CASSPTMNTEAFF.

The gene calls are TRBV5-1 and TRBJ2-3; 8 bases line up with TRBD2. Unmatched junction bases numbered 6, after V lost 1 base and J lost 2 bases. Looked up from germline, CDR1 is SGHRS and CDR2 is YFSETQ. The CDR3 is 16 residues long. CDR3 in amino acids: CASSLPPAGDTDTQYF. The CDR3 DNA follows: TGCGCCAGCAGCTTGCCCCCAGCGGGAGACACAGATACGCAGTATTTT.

This clone occurred once. The genes are TRBV30 and TRBJ1-4; tentatively, D is TRBD1 (6 bases). The CDR3 consists of 14 residues. Germline V lookup: CDR1 GTSNPN, CDR2 SVGIG (reference sequence). The ends were cut back, 2 bases at V and 8 bases at J, with 15 bases in the middle. The CDR3 sequence is CAWSLDRLREKLFF. The CDR3 nucleotides are TGTGCCTGGAGTTTAGACAGGCTTCGCGAAAAACTGTTTTTT.

This chain uses TRBV9 with TRBJ1-1; 8 bases are a match to TRBD1. Looked up from germline, CDR1 is SGDLS and CDR2 is YYNGEE. This CDR3 has 12 amino acids. Trimming took 4 bases from V and 8 from J; bases not matched to a gene: 4. Here the CDR3 reads CASSSRTGEAFF. The CDR3 DNA reads as TGTGCCAGCAGCTCTAGGACAGGGGAAGCTTTCTTT.

On this clone: At one boundary the junction diverges from the germline segment, which might be a read error. V is TRBV7-7 and J is TRBJ2-1; D might be TRBD1 (6 bases). From germline, CDR1 is SSHAT and CDR2 FNYEAQ (reference sequence). This CDR3 comprises 18 residues. The CDR3 protein is CASSLVPHGTLLADEQFF. The CDR3 DNA reads TGTGCTAGCAGCTTGGTCCCCCACGGGACACTCTTAGCAGATGAGCAGTTCTTC.

The chain couples TRBV27 to TRBJ2-3; 11 bases are a match to TRBD2. This CDR3 is 15 amino acids long. Trimming cost V 4 bases and J 3 bases; bases outside gene matches: 3. CDR1 and CDR2 (germline): MNHEY, SMNVEV (reference sequence). CDR3 in amino acids: CASSSSGRSTDTQYF. The CDR3 region has the DNA TGTGCCAGCAGTTCTAGCGGGAGGAGTACAGATACGCAGTATTTT.